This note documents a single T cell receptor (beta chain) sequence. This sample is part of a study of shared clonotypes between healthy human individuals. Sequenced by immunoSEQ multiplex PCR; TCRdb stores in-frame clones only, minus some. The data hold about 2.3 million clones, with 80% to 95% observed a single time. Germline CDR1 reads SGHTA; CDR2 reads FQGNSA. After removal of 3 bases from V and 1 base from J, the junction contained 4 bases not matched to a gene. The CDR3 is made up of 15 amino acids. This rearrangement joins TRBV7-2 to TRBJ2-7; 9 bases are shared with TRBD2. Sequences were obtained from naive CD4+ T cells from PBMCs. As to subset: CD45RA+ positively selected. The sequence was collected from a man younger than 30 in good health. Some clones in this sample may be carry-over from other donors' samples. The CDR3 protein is CASSLTSGGSYEQYF. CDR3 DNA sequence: TGTGCCAGCAGCTTGACTAGCGGAGGTTCCTACGAGCAGTACTTC.